One T cell receptor (beta chain) is described in this entry. Its target is unknown. Trimming took 0 bases from V and 4 from J; bases not matched to a gene: 3. This CDR3 spans 15 amino acids. The germline V gene has CDR1 SGHNT and CDR2 YYREEE (reference sequence). PCR employed 60 Vbeta and 13 Jbeta primers. TCRdb's copy holds only in-frame clones and misses some; the assay was immunoSEQ multiplex PCR. Among about 230,000 clones, approximately 87% were seen once, and the ten largest hold 1.3%. The source of the sample is a study of cytomegalovirus exposure and HLA in healthy donors. Study-wide results and limits: A few chains linked to CMV were shown in vitro to be specific for CMV antigens.

This chain links TRBV5-4 with TRBJ2-3; 9 nucleotides align to TRBD2. The sample comprised PBMCs. The clonotype originates from a human donor in good health. CDR3 loop: CASSLAGGRADTQYF. The CDR3 DNA reads TGTGCCAGCAGCTTGGCCGGCGGGAGGGCAGATACGCAGTATTTT.